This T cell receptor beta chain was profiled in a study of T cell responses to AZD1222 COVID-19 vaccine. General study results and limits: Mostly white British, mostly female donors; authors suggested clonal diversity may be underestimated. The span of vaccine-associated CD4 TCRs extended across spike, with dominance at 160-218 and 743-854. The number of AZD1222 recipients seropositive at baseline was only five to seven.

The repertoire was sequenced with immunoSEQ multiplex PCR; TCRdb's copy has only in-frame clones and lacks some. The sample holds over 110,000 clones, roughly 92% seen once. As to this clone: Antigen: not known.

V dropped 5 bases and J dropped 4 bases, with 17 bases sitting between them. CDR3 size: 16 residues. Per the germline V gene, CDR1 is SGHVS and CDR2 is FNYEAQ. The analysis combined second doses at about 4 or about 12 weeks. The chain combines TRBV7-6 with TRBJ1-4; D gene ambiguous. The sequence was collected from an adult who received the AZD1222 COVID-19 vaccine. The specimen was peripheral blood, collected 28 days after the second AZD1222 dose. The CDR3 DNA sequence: TGTGCCAGCAGCCGAATATACTCGGCCAATAATGAAAAACTGTTTTTT. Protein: CASSRIYSANNEKLFF.